Presented here are 28 T cell receptor beta chains from one specimen sequenced in a study of T cells in Graves' hyperthyroidism and ophthalmopathy. Amplified regions were TCR beta CDR3 sequences from RNA transcripts. TCR CDR3 regions were first amplified by RT-PCR with HTBI primers. TCRdb fed the multiplex PCR reads into MiXCR, producing one record per CDR3 protein. The sample shows under 800,000 distinct CDR3 sequences, around 15% of them seen only once. The sequenced sample was blood. The receptors shown here come from a woman aged 18-30 years with Graves' hyperthyroidism.

This clonotype has at least ten counts. The V and J genes are TRBV28 and TRBJ1-2, with 7 bases lining up with TRBD1. V lost 7 bases, J lost 8 bases, and 13 bases stayed unmatched. The CDR3 length is 14 residues. The V gene's germline CDR1 is MDHEN and CDR2 SYDVKM. The CDR3 DNA sequence: TGTGCCAGCACCTGGGGCAGGGGGGACGACGGCTACACCTTC. This codes for CASTWGRGDDGYTF.

This clonotype was counted a few times. The CDR3 DNA follows: TGCAGCGTTGAAGAACAGGATGAAAAACTGTTTTTT. This gives the protein CSVEEQDEKLFF. The gene calls are TRBV29-1 and TRBJ1-4; weak D call: TRBD1 (5 bases). CDR1 and CDR2 from the germline V gene are SQVTM and ANQGSEA. The CDR3 contains 12 residues. V was trimmed by 0 bases and J by 6 bases, leaving 5 bases between them.

V is TRBV20-1 and J is TRBJ1-3; possibly TRBD1 for D (6 bases). This CDR3 has 17 residues. V dropped 5 bases and J dropped 3 bases, with 23 bases sitting between them. Germline-derived CDR1 and CDR2 are DFQATT and SNEGSKA (reference sequence). The CDR3 bases are TGCAGTGCTGGTACAGGGCCAATCCTCTCTGGTGGAAACACCATATATTTT. This translates into CSAGTGPILSGGNTIYF.

This clonotype was recorded at least ten times. The rearrangement links TRBV4-1 to TRBJ2-1; TRBD2 aligns across 7 bases. The CDR3 contains 15 residues. V shed 0 bases and J 9 bases; nucleotides not matched to a gene: 8. Germline CDR1 and CDR2: MGHRA and YSYEKL. DNA for the CDR3: TGCGCCAGCAGCCAAGATTCGGGATGGGGGGGTGAGCAGTTCTTC. Residues: CASSQDSGWGGEQFF.

The chain has TRBV7-8 and TRBJ2-7; no clear D gene. The CDR3 contains 13 residues. V shed 4 bases and J shed 1 base, with 8 bases lying between them. Looked up from germline, CDR1 is SGHVS and CDR2 is FQNEAQ. The DNA of the CDR3 is TGTGCCAGCAGCTCAATTCATTCCTACGAGCAGTACTTC. Its protein product is CASSSIHSYEQYF.

This clonotype turned up a few times. The chain recombines TRBV3-1 with TRBJ2-3; 8 bases match TRBD2. CDR3 length: 16 amino acids. V was clipped by 4 bases and J by 1 base; unmatched bases: 7. Germline loops: CDR1 LGHDT, CDR2 YNNKEL (reference sequence). The CDR3 DNA follows: TGTGCCAGCAGCCGGGTAACTAGCGGACGCACAGATACGCAGTATTTT. Its protein is CASSRVTSGRTDTQYF.

This clonotype came up many times. The V and J genes are TRBV7-8 and TRBJ1-5; D is undetermined. The CDR3 consists of 15 residues. The V end was cut by 0 bases, the J end by 3 bases, with 9 bases between. Looked up from germline, CDR1 is SGHVS and CDR2 is FQNEAQ. The CDR3 DNA sequence: TGTGCCAGCAGCTTAGCGAGGCAGCTCAATCAGCCCCAGCATTTT. The encoded protein is CASSLARQLNQPQHF.

This clonotype was recorded many times. The rearrangement uses TRBV2 and TRBJ2-7; no reliable D call. This CDR3 comprises 12 residues. Deletions cut 7 bases from V and 2 bases from J, with 9 bases between. Germline V gene sequence: CDR1 SNHLY, CDR2 FYNNEI. CDR3 amino acids: CASKDRTYEQYF. The DNA of the CDR3 is TGTGCCAGCAAGGACCGCACCTACGAGCAGTACTTC.

This clonotype was detected ten times or more. The CDR3 DNA reads as TGCAGTGCTAGGGGAGACTCCCGAGGTCGAGAGACCCAGTACTTC. Its protein product is CSARGDSRGRETQYF. The chain couples TRBV20-1 to TRBJ2-5; D possibly corresponds to TRBD2 (5 bases). Trimming cost V 3 bases and J 4 bases, with 18 bases left between them. Germline lookup yields CDR1 DFQATT and CDR2 SNEGSKA (reference sequence). The CDR3 consists of 15 residues.

The chain recombines TRBV28 with TRBJ1-2; TRBD1 matches at 8 bases. The V gene end was trimmed by 3 bases and the J gene end by 6 bases; junction bases not matched to a gene: 3. The CDR3 runs to 13 residues. Germline V lookup: CDR1 MDHEN, CDR2 SYDVKM. CDR3 sequence (DNA): TGTGCCAGCAGTTTGGGACAGGAACATGGCTACACCTTC. This sequence encodes CASSLGQEHGYTF.

This clonotype occurred many times. The gene calls are TRBV18 and TRBJ2-5; D gene ambiguous. There are 13 residues in the CDR3. V lost 3 bases and J 2 bases, leaving 7 bases between the germline ends. The V gene's germline CDR1 is KGHSH and CDR2 LQKENI. The CDR3 loop is CASSPGVQETQYF. The CDR3 nucleotides are TGTGCCAGCTCACCTGGGGTACAAGAGACCCAGTACTTC. Combining the CDR3 with reference TRBV18 and TRBJ2-5 gives the whole variable domain NAGVMQNPRHLVRRRGQEARLRCSPMKGHSHVYWYRQLPEEGLKFMVYLQKENIIDESGMPKERFSAEFPKEGPSILRIQQVVRGDSAAYFCASSPGVQETQYFGPGTRLLVL.

This clonotype occurred a few times. V gene TRBV14 combines with J gene TRBJ2-7; no clear D. V lost 3 bases to trimming and J lost 7 bases, with 13 bases between them. The CDR3 consists of 13 residues. Germline CDR1 is SGHDN and CDR2 is FVKESK. The CDR3 DNA is TGTGCCAGCAGCCAGGGATATGGGATTGAGCAGTACTTC. Protein product: CASSQGYGIEQYF.

This CDR3 reads CASSYSKYSHNEQFF. The CDR3 nucleotides are TGTGCCAGCAGTTACTCGAAGTACAGTCACAATGAGCAGTTCTTC. This chain uses TRBV6-2 or TRBV6-3 with TRBJ2-1; no clear D gene. The germline CDR1 and CDR2 sequences are MNHEY and SVGEGT. The CDR3 runs to 15 residues. V was clipped by 0 bases and J by 5 bases, with 11 bases between them.

In its sample, this clonotype was seen many times. The chain links TRBV28 to TRBJ2-5; D ambiguous. The CDR3 loop spans 11 amino acids. Germline CDR1 and CDR2: MDHEN and SYDVKM. The V gene lost 8 bases and the J gene lost 5 bases, with 9 bases spanning the gap. For the CDR3, the DNA is TGTGCCAGCCACCAGAGGGAGACCCAGTACTTC. Translation: CASHQRETQYF.

The chain couples TRBV27 to TRBJ2-1; D is perhaps TRBD2 (6 bases). This CDR3 is built from 14 residues. Looked up from germline, CDR1 is MNHEY and CDR2 is SMNVEV (reference sequence). V shed 7 bases and J shed 3 bases, with 13 bases lying between them. The CDR3 DNA reads TGTGCCAGCAAAACTAGCTTTTTCTACAATGAGCAGTTCTTC. Amino acids: CASKTSFFYNEQFF.

There are many counts of this clonotype. This chain connects TRBV7-8 to TRBJ2-1; 7 positions agree with TRBD2. CDR1 is SGHVS and CDR2 is FQNEAQ in the germline V gene. With V trimmed by 7 bases and J by 0 bases, 18 bases remained unmatched. The CDR3 totals 19 residues. The DNA for the CDR3 is TGTGCCAGCACTCGCCGGCGGCTAGCGGAACGGAGCTCCTACAATGAGCAGTTCTTC. Its protein is CASTRRRLAERSSYNEQFF.

This clonotype was observed many times. The rearrangement links TRBV28 to TRBJ2-3, with D possibly being TRBD2 (6 bases). Looked up from germline, CDR1 is MDHEN and CDR2 is SYDVKM. V lost 4 bases and J 1 base, leaving 18 bases between the germline ends. CDR3 size: 17 residues. This CDR3 is CASSSPGRPARTDTQYF. CDR3 sequence (DNA): TGTGCCAGCAGTTCCCCCGGGAGACCCGCCCGCACAGATACGCAGTATTTT. Supplemented by reference TRBV28 and TRBJ2-3, the full variable domain reads DVKVTQSSRYLVKRTGEKVFLECVQDMDHENMFWYRQDPGLGLRLIYFSYDVKMKEKGDIPEGYSVSREKKERFSLILESASTNQTSMYLCASSSPGRPARTDTQYFGPGTRLTVL.

V usage is TRBV3-1 and J usage is TRBJ2-3, with a weak D call TRBD2 (5 bases). CDR3 length: 14 residues. Looked up from germline, CDR1 is LGHDT and CDR2 is YNNKEL (reference sequence). The ends were cut back, 2 bases at V and 6 bases at J, with 12 bases in the middle. The DNA for the CDR3 is TGTGCCAGCAGCCAATCCGCGGGTTCGGATACGCAGTATTTT. This translates into CASSQSAGSDTQYF.

This clonotype was counted ten times or more. This chain uses TRBV5-6 with TRBJ2-5; perhaps TRBD1 as D (6 bases). The CDR3 has 14 residues. Trimming took off 4 bases at V and 5 bases at J, with 15 bases between the two ends. The germline gives CDR1 SGHDT, CDR2 YYEEEE. CDR3 region: CASSVSGTRETQYF. The CDR3 DNA reads as TGTGCCAGCAGCGTCTCCGGGACAAGGGAGACCCAGTACTTC.

As to this clonotype: One junction end does not reproduce the germline sequence, and a read error may be involved. V gene TRBV9 combines with J gene TRBJ2-1; 7 bases agree with TRBD2. This CDR3 is 13 amino acids long. Germline V gives CDR1 SGDLS, CDR2 YYNGEE. CDR3 bases: TGTACCAGCAGCGGGACGTCCTACAATGAGCAGTTCTTC. Its protein product is CTSSGTSYNEQFF.

This clonotype was picked up many times. V and J are TRBV20-1 and TRBJ2-6; 8 bases are shared with TRBD2. The V and J ends lost 5 bases and 0 bases, in that order; junction bases with no gene match: 15. This CDR3 has 19 residues. The germline V gene encodes CDR1 DFQATT and CDR2 SNEGSKA (reference sequence). CDR3 sequence reads: CSALPNGLAGFSGANVLTF. In DNA form, the CDR3 reads TGCAGTGCTTTACCAAACGGCCTAGCGGGTTTCTCTGGGGCCAACGTCCTGACTTTC.

This clonotype showed up many times. This rearrangement joins TRBV27 to TRBJ2-7, with 11 bases that match TRBD2. The CDR3 extends over 16 amino acids. The germline gives CDR1 MNHEY, CDR2 SMNVEV (reference sequence). The J segment lost 2 bases and the V segment lost 8 bases, leaving 11 bases of the junction unmatched. In DNA, the CDR3 is TGTGCCAGCCGATTGGTAGCGGGAGGGGGGCCCTACGAGCAGTACTTC. Encoded protein: CASRLVAGGGPYEQYF.

This clonotype was found many times. The V gene is TRBV3-1, the J gene TRBJ2-7, with D perhaps given as TRBD1 or TRBD2 (5 bases each). There are 14 residues in the CDR3. In germline, CDR1 is LGHDT, CDR2 YNNKEL (reference sequence). Trimming stripped 1 base from V and 6 bases from J, with 13 bases between. CDR3 protein: CASSQGAGDVEQYF. CDR3 DNA: TGTGCCAGCAGCCAAGGGGCCGGGGACGTCGAGCAGTACTTC.

In its sample, this clonotype was seen many times. The rearrangement links TRBV7-9 to TRBJ2-2, with D possibly being TRBD1 (6 bases). The CDR3 runs 12 residues. Deletions cut 6 bases from V and 7 bases from J, with 9 bases between. Germline V gene sequence: CDR1 SEHNR, CDR2 FQNEAQ (reference sequence). In DNA, the CDR3 is TGTGCCAGCAGTCAGGGGATCGGGGAGCTGTTTTTT. Translating gives CASSQGIGELFF.

The rearrangement links TRBV9 to TRBJ2-3, with D perhaps TRBD1 or TRBD2 (6 bases each). In germline, CDR1 is SGDLS, CDR2 YYNGEE. CDR3 size: 14 residues. The V end lost 0 bases, the J end lost 4 bases, and 9 bases lay between the germline ends. CDR3 in DNA: TGTGCCAGCAGCGTAGGGGGGGCGTCAGATACGCAGTATTTT. As protein: CASSVGGASDTQYF.

This clonotype occurred many times. The V gene is TRBV28, the J gene TRBJ1-1; unclear D gene. From germline, CDR1 is MDHEN and CDR2 SYDVKM. This CDR3 comprises 15 residues. V was pared by 4 bases and J by 1 base, with 13 bases between. CDR3 residues: CASSSTRTENTEAFF. CDR3 nucleotide sequence: TGTGCCAGCAGTTCAACACGGACGGAGAACACTGAAGCTTTCTTT.

The gene calls are TRBV24-1 and TRBJ2-5, with a possible D match to TRBD1 (5 bases). The CDR3 spans 14 residues. Looked up from germline, CDR1 is KGHDR and CDR2 is SFDVKD. Trimming took off 4 bases at V and 5 bases at J, with 13 bases between the two ends. Here the CDR3 DNA reads TGTGCCACCAGTGACCCACAGGTGGGGGAGACCCAGTACTTC. It is translated as CATSDPQVGETQYF.

This clonotype was counted at least ten times. The CDR3 coding sequence is TGTGCCTGGGAGCGGGAGGGATCCTACGAGCAGTACTTC. It codes for CAWEREGSYEQYF. This rearrangement joins TRBV30 to TRBJ2-7; 10 positions match TRBD2. The CDR3 runs 13 residues. J lost 1 base, V lost 5 bases, and 2 bases had no gene match. The V gene's germline CDR1 is GTSNPN and CDR2 SVGIG (reference sequence).